This is a list of T cell receptor beta chains from one sample in a study of blood T cells in healthy people across ages. TCRdb reanalysed the 5' RACE reads using MiXCR and keeps one entry per CDR3 protein. The sample consists of around 1.5 million distinct CDR3 sequences, roughly 59% of them appearing once. The source material was blood. Receptors were obtained from a young man in good health. Each CDR3 is given with its conserved first and last residue. Each record gives: J gene, clone size, V gene, D gene, CDR3 DNA, CDR3 protein. The D gene is left open where the match is weak. Expanded clones are given a class, and other clones once, few, many or no size at all.

TRBJ2-3,few,TRBV29-1,TRBD2,TGCAGCGTTGAAGATCCGACTAGCGAGGTCTTGGATACGCAGTATTTT,CSVEDPTSEVLDTQYF
TRBJ1-2,NA,TRBV4-1,NA,TGCGCCAGCAGCCCCGCCGGGGCGGGAGGCTACACCTTC,CASSPAGAGGYTF
TRBJ2-1,once,TRBV9,NA,TGTGCCAGCAGCCCCCAGATTGGGGGCAATGAGCAGTTCTTC,CASSPQIGGNEQFF
TRBJ2-7,few,TRBV4-2,NA,TGTGCCAGCAGCCAAGCTCACTCATACTACGAGCAGTACTTC,CASSQAHSYYEQYF
TRBJ1-2,NA,TRBV30,NA,TGTGCCTGGAGTGATCCGAGACGGATAAAAGGGCCGGGCTACACCTTC,CAWSDPRRIKGPGYTF
TRBJ2-1,NA,TRBV7-9,NA,TGTGCCAGCAGCCCGCAATCCGGGCACGATGAGCAGTTCTTC,CASSPQSGHDEQFF
TRBJ1-2,NA,TRBV5-5,TRBD1,TGTGCCAGCAGCTTGGAAGCAGGGGGCGCGTACTATGGCTACACCTTC,CASSLEAGGAYYGYTF
TRBJ2-5,NA,TRBV20-1,TRBD2,TGCAGTGCTAGACGACTAGCGGGGGGCGGGACCCAGTACTTC,CSARRLAGGGTQYF
TRBJ2-7,few,TRBV5-1,NA,TGCGCCAGCAGCCCTTCGACCAACGGGGGCCACGAGCAGTACTTC,CASSPSTNGGHEQYF
TRBJ1-1,few,TRBV7-9,NA,TGTGCCAGCAGCCGAACGAACACTGAAGCTTTCTTT,CASSRTNTEAFF
TRBJ2-2,NA,TRBV6-5,NA,TGTGCCAGCAGTTACGCAAGGGGTTTGGAGCTGTTTTTT,CASSYARGLELFF
TRBJ2-7,NA,TRBV10-3,TRBD2,TGTGCCATCAGTGAGTCTAGACTAGCGGGTCCGCGGGTCCGCTACGAGCAGTACTTC,CAISESRLAGPRVRYEQYF
TRBJ1-1,NA,TRBV7-9,NA,TGTGCCAGCAGCAGAACTCCATCTGAAGCTTTCTTT,CASSRTPSEAFF
TRBJ2-2,NA,TRBV24-1,TRBD1,TGTGCCACCAGGAAAGGGGGCAACACCGGGGAGCTGTTTTTT,CATRKGGNTGELFF
TRBJ2-1,few,TRBV7-9,NA,TGTGCCAGCAGCTTCCCCTCCCGACCGGACTCCTCGATAGCTGAGCAGTTCTTC,CASSFPSRPDSSIAEQFF
TRBJ2-5,NA,TRBV13,NA,TGTGCCAGCAGCTTTTGGGGGCGCGGGGAGACCCAGTACTTC,CASSFWGRGETQYF
TRBJ2-7,NA,TRBV15,NA,TGTGCCACCAGCAGAGAGAACGGGCCACAGGACGACGAGCAGTACTTC,CATSRENGPQDDEQYF
TRBJ1-2,NA,TRBV29-1,TRBD1,TGCAGCGTGGGGACAGGGGGCAACTATGGCTACACCTTC,CSVGTGGNYGYTF
TRBJ1-2,NA,TRBV5-5,NA,TGTGCCAGCAGCCACCTACCCAACAGGGCTGGTGGCTACACCTTC,CASSHLPNRAGGYTF
TRBJ2-5,NA,TRBV20-1,TRBD2,TGCAGTGCTAGAGCAGGGAGCGGGAGGGCCGTGGAGACCCAGTACTTC,CSARAGSGRAVETQYF
TRBJ2-4,NA,TRBV15,NA,TGTGCCACCAGCAGAGAGGTGGCAGGGAAAGGCAAAAACATTCAGTACTTC,CATSREVAGKGKNIQYF
TRBJ1-4,few,TRBV11-1,NA,TGTGCCAGCAGCCCTCAGGGCCAAGAAGAAAAACTGTTTTTT,CASSPQGQEEKLFF
TRBJ2-5,NA,TRBV20-1,NA,TGCAGTGCTAAGGGTACGGAGACCCAGTACTTC,CSAKGTETQYF
TRBJ2-7,NA,TRBV12-3/TRBV12-4,NA,TGTGCCAGCAGTTATCAGGGGAGCGAGCAGTACTTC,CASSYQGSEQYF
TRBJ2-1,NA,TRBV11-2,TRBD2,TGTGCCAGCAGGGATGAGAGGGGAGGGGATGAGCAGTTCTTC,CASRDERGGDEQFF
TRBJ1-1,NA,TRBV7-2,NA,TGTGCCAGCAGCTATCGACCTTTCTCGGTGAACACTGAAGCTTTCTTT,CASSYRPFSVNTEAFF
TRBJ1-6,NA,TRBV27,NA,TGTGCCAGCAGTTCGGCGTCCTATAATTCACCCCTCCACTTT,CASSSASYNSPLHF
TRBJ2-3,NA,TRBV12-3/TRBV12-4,TRBD1,TGTGCCAGCAGCACCCCGGGACAGGGTAGAGATACGCAGTATTTT,CASSTPGQGRDTQYF